Sequencing of this T cell receptor (beta chain) was carried out in a study of blood T cell repertoires in COVID-19. Original data processing: Using reference gene primer amplification, nucleated cell counts were estimated. Assay: immunoSEQ multiplex PCR; the TCRdb copy retains only in-frame clones and omits some. D and trimming come from the DNA, and the V and J calls and clone size come from that table. Of tens of thousands of clones listed, approximately 86% are singletons. V shed 2 bases and J shed 1 base, with 8 bases lying between them. CDR3 length: 14 residues. Germline CDR1 reads MNHNS; CDR2 reads SASEGT.

This TCR was recovered from a male donor with acute or convalescent COVID-19. The specimen sequenced was peripheral blood. V usage is TRBV6-1 and J usage is TRBJ2-5; D remains ambiguous. The CDR3 sequence is CASSELQAQETQYF. Written as DNA, the CDR3 is TGTGCCAGCAGTGAATTGCAGGCCCAAGAGACCCAGTACTTC.